These T cell receptor beta chains were read from a single sample in a study of control samples from healthy donors and cancer patients. Data came from immunoSEQ multiplex PCR; TCRdb stores just in-frame clones and leaves some out. The sample consists of about 170,000 clones, 91% of them appearing once. The sample comprised blood. The receptors were sampled from a woman in her twenties or thirties in good health. Each CDR3 is given with its conserved first and last residue. D genes are given only for firm matches. Expanded clones are given a class, and other clones once, few, many or no size at all.

len	v_gene	j_gene	abundance	d_gene	CDR3aa	CDR3nt
17	TRBV27	TRBJ2-5	-	TRBD2	CASRPPRGLAGVETQYF	TGTGCCAGCAGACCTCCTAGGGGGCTAGCGGGAGTAGAGACCCAGTACTTC
15	TRBV7-9	TRBJ2-3	-	TRBD1	CASSFGQGAPDTQYF	TGTGCCAGCAGCTTCGGACAGGGGGCACCAGATACGCAGTATTTT
16	TRBV24-1	TRBJ1-5	-	-	CATSGGTQWGNQPQHF	TGTGCCACCAGTGGGGGGACGCAGTGGGGCAATCAGCCCCAGCATTTT
15	TRBV28	TRBJ2-3	-	TRBD1	CASSSRDRGTDTQYF	TGTGCCAGCAGTAGCCGGGACAGGGGGACAGATACGCAGTATTTT
15	TRBV4-3	TRBJ1-3	-	-	CASSQGPGPGNTIYF	TGCGCCAGCAGCCAAGGACCGGGGCCTGGAAACACCATATATTTT
16	TRBV5-1	TRBJ2-3	-	TRBD2	CASSTGTSGVKDTQYF	TGCGCCAGCAGCACCGGGACTAGCGGGGTTAAAGATACGCAGTATTTT
15	TRBV9	TRBJ1-5	-	TRBD1	CASSVGDRVGQPQHF	TGTGCCAGCAGCGTAGGGGACAGGGTGGGTCAGCCCCAGCATTTT
14	TRBV5-1	TRBJ2-1	-	TRBD2	CASSLVAGTNEQFF	TGCGCCAGCAGCTTGGTAGCGGGAACCAATGAGCAGTTCTTC
14	TRBV6-2/TRBV6-3	TRBJ2-3	-	TRBD2	CASIPSGRTDTQYF	TGTGCCAGCATCCCTAGCGGGAGAACAGATACGCAGTATTTT
15	TRBV11-1	TRBJ1-1	-	TRBD1	CASSYLQGANTEAFF	TGTGCCAGCAGCTATCTACAGGGGGCGAACACTGAAGCTTTCTTT
13	TRBV6-4	TRBJ2-1	once	TRBD2	CASSPGTSNEQFF	TGTGCCAGCAGCCCCGGGACTAGCAATGAGCAGTTCTTC
14	TRBV10-3	TRBJ2-5	-	TRBD2	CAISASGRQETQYF	TGTGCCATCAGTGCTAGCGGGAGACAAGAGACCCAGTACTTC
14	TRBV10-3	TRBJ1-1	-	TRBD1	CAISPQGGNTEAFF	TGTGCCATCAGCCCTCAGGGGGGGAACACTGAAGCTTTCTTT
14	TRBV3-1/TRBV3-2	TRBJ2-5	-	TRBD1	CASSQPTGAETQYF	TGTGCCAGCAGCCAGCCGACAGGGGCTGAGACCCAGTACTTC
16	TRBV7-2	TRBJ2-1	-	-	CASSLVSGRRSNEQFF	TGTGCCAGCAGCTTAGTCTCGGGGAGGAGGAGCAATGAGCAGTTCTTC
15	TRBV9	TRBJ1-6	-	-	CASSVGGVGNSPLHF	TGTGCCAGCAGCGTAGGGGGGGTCGGGAATTCACCCCTCCACTTT